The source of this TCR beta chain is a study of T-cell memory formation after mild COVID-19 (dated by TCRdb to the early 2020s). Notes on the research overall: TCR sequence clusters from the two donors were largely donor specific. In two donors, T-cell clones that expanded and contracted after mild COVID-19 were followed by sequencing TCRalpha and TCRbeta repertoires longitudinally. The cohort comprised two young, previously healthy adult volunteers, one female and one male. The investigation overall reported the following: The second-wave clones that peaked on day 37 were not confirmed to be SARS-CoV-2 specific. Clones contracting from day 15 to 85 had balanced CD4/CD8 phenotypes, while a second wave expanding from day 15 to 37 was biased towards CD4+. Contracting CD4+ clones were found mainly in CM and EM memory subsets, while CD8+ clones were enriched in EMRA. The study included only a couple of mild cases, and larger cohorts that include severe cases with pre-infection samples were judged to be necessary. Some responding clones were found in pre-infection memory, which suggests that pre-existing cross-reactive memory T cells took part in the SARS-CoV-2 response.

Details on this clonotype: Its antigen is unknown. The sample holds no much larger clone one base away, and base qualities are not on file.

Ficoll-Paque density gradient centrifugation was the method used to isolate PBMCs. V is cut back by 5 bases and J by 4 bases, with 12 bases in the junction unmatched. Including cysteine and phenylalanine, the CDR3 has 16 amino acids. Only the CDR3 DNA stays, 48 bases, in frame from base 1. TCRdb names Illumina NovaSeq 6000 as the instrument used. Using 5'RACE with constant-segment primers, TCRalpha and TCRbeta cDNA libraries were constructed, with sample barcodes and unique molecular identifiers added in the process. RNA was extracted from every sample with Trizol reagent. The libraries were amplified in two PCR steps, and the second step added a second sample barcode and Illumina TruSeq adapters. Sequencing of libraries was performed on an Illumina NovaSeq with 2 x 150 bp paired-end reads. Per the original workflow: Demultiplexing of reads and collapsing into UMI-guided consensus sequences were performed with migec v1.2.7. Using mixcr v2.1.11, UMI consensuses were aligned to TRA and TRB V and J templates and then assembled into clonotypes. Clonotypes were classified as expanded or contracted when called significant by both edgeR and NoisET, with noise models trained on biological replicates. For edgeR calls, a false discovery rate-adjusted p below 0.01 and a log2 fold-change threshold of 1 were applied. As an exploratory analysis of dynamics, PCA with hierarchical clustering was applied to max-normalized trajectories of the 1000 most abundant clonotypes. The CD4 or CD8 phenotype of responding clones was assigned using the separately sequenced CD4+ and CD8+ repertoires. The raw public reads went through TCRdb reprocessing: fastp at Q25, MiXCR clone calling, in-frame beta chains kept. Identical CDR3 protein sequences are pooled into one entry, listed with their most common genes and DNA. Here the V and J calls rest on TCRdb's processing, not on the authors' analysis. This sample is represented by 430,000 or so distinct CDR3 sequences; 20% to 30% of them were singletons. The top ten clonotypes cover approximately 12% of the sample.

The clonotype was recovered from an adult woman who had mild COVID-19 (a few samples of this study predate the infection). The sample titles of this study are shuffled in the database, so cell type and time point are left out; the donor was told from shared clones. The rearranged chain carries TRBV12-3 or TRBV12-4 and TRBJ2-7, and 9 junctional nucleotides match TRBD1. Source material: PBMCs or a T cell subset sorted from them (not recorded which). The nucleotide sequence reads TGTGCCAGCAGTGTCCTCCCCCGGGACAGGGAATACGAGCAGTACTTC. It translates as CASSVLPRDREYEQYF.